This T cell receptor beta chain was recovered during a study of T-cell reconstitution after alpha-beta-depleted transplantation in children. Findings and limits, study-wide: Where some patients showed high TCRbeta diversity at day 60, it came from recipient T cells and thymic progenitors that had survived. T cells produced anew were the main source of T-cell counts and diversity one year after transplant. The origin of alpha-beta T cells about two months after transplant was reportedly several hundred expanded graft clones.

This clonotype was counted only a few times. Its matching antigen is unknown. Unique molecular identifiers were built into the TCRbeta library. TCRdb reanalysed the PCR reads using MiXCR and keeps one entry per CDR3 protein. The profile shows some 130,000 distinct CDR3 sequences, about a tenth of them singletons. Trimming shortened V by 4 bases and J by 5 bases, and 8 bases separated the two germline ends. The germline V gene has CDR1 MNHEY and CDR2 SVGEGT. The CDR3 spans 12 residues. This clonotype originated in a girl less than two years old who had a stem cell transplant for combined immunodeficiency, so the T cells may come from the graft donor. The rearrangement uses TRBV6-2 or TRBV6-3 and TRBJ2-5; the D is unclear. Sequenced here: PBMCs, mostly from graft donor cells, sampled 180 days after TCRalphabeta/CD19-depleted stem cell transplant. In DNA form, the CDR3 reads TGTGCCAGCAGTTGGACCCGGGAGACCCAGTACTTC. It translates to CASSWTRETQYF.